This T cell receptor beta chain was found in a study of blood T cell repertoires in COVID-19. Sequencing used immunoSEQ multiplex PCR; TCRdb keeps in-frame clones, though not all of them. The repertoire has 360,000 or so clones, approximately 91% of them found once; the top ten carry around 0.92%. The CDR3 has 12 amino acids. Germline CDR1 reads LNHNV; CDR2 reads YYDKDF (reference sequence). The junction had 3 bases not matched to a gene; V was cut back by 10 bases and J by 6 bases. The sample was PBMCs or T cells enriched from blood (not recorded which). The V and J genes are TRBV15 and TRBJ1-6; TRBD1 aligns across 7 bases. The origin of this receptor is a woman aged 30 to 39 who had been exposed to COVID-19. CDR3 loop: CAIGTVNSPLHF. Written as DNA, the CDR3 is TGTGCCATCGGGACAGTTAATTCACCCCTCCACTTT. The full variable domain, completed using reference TRBV15 and TRBJ1-6, is DAMVIQNPRYQVTQFGKPVTLSCSQTLNHNVMYWYQQKSSQAPKLLFHYYDKDFNNEADTPDNFQSRRPNTSFCFLDIRSPGLGDTAMYLCAIGTVNSPLHFGNGTRLTVT.